The 6 T cell receptor beta chains below all came from one sample that was sequenced in a study of T cells in Graves' hyperthyroidism and ophthalmopathy (dated by TCRdb to about 2019). The library was made by multiplex PCR. TCRdb records Illumina HiSeq 2000 as the sequencer. The TCR beta CDR3 regions were amplified from the RNA transcripts. The TCR CDR3 was subjected to a first round of RT-PCR using the HTBI primer set and the Qiagen OneStep RT-PCR kit. In TCRdb, the public reads were trimmed at Q25 with fastp and aligned with MiXCR, with productive beta chains retained. Each CDR3 protein gets just one entry, which takes the most common genes and DNA from the rows behind it. The sample profile shows over 150,000 distinct CDR3 sequences; about a sixth of them were found once. The biggest ten clones account for roughly 30% of the sample. The sequencing input was blood. Every receptor here comes from a woman aged 50 to 60 with Graves' hyperthyroidism.

This clonotype was seen ten or more times. The CDR3, as DNA: TGTGCCAGCGGGGACCGGGCCAAGGTCACAGATACGCAGTATTTT. Translated: CASGDRAKVTDTQYF. V is TRBV11-2 and J is TRBJ2-3; either TRBD1 or TRBD2 may supply D (5 bases each). The germline V gene encodes CDR1 SGHAT and CDR2 FQNNGV. With 8 bases removed from V and 2 bases from J, the gap between germline ends came to 17 bases. The CDR3 loop spans 15 amino acids.

This clonotype appeared a few times. The chain couples TRBV5-5 to TRBJ2-5; a weak D match, TRBD2 (7 bases). The CDR3 spans 18 residues. The V gene's germline CDR1 is SGHKS and CDR2 YYEKEE (reference sequence). The germline V and J ends were trimmed by 0 bases and 7 bases, with 25 bases remaining between them. CDR3 sequence (DNA): TGTGCCAGCAGCTTGGGGGGGGGCGGACAGAGCGCCGCCGGGACCCAGTACTTC. Translation gives CASSLGGGGQSAAGTQYF.

The sample holds many counts of this clonotype. The V gene is TRBV7-9, the J gene TRBJ2-3; D is unresolved. CDR3 length: 15 residues. V was cut by 11 bases and J by 2 bases, with 20 bases left in between. Germline-derived CDR1 and CDR2 are SEHNR and FQNEAQ (reference sequence). In DNA form, the CDR3 reads TGTGCCGCTCGGAACAGCAAAAACCCCACAGATACGCAGTATTTT. Its translation is CAARNSKNPTDTQYF.

The sample holds many counts of this clonotype. The genes are TRBV28 and TRBJ1-1, with 8 bases fitting TRBD1. This CDR3 comprises 15 residues. J was trimmed by 10 bases and V by 1 base; bases with no gene match: 11. Germline V gives CDR1 MDHEN, CDR2 SYDVKM. CDR3 region: CASSLSQGALILAFF. CDR3 DNA sequence: TGTGCCAGCAGTTTATCTCAGGGGGCGCTTATACTAGCTTTCTTT.

The chain recombines TRBV28 with TRBJ1-5, with 8 bases matching TRBD1. Germline CDR1 MDHEN, CDR2 SYDVKM. The V segment lost 4 bases and the J segment 0 bases; nucleotides outside the gene matches: 2. CDR3 length equals 15 residues. Here the CDR3 reads CASSSTGGSNQPQHF. The CDR3 nucleotides read TGTGCCAGCAGTTCAACAGGGGGTAGCAATCAGCCCCAGCATTTT.

Details on this clonotype: One end of the junction varies from germline; a read error may be responsible. The chain employs TRBV9 and TRBJ2-7, with D possibly being TRBD2 (6 bases). The CDR3 has 14 residues. Germline V gives CDR1 SGDLS, CDR2 YYNGEE. CDR3 nucleotides: TGCGCCAGCAGCTTGGCCGGGAGCGGGTACGAGCAGTACTTC. Translating it yields CASSLAGSGYEQYF.